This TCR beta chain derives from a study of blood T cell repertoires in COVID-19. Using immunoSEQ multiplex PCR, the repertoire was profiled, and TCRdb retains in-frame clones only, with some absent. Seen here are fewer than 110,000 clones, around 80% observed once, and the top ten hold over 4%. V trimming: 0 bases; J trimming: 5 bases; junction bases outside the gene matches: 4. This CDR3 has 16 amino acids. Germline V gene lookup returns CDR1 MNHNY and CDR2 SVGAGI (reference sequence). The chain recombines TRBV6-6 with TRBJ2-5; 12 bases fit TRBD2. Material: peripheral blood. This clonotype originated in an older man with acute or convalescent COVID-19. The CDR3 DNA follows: TGTGCCAGCAGTTACTCCCAAGGACTAGCGGGGGAGACCCAGTACTTC. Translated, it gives CASSYSQGLAGETQYF.